Listed below are T cell receptor beta chains from one sample, sequenced in a study of radiotherapy plus CTLA-4 blockade in lung cancer. Only in-frame clones appear in the TCRdb table, and some are missing; sequencing was by immunoSEQ multiplex PCR. The data show tens of thousands of clones, approximately 70% seen once. The specimen was peripheral blood, collected from a patient treated with radiotherapy plus ipilimumab. Receptors originate from a human donor with non-small cell lung cancer who had stable disease on radiotherapy plus ipilimumab. Each CDR3 is given without its conserved first and last residue. Fields, in order: D gene, J gene, V gene, clone size, CDR3 protein. D genes are given only for firm matches. Rows give clone size only sometimes, using once, few, many, or a class for an expanded clone.

D gene: NA
J gene: TRBJ2-3
V gene: TRBV19
clone size: NA
CDR3 protein: ASSDPGHPTDTQY

D gene: NA
J gene: TRBJ2-7
V gene: TRBV7-5
clone size: NA
CDR3 protein: ARGGGTESYEQY

D gene: NA
J gene: TRBJ2-7
V gene: TRBV9
clone size: NA
CDR3 protein: ASSDGQSYEQY

D gene: NA
J gene: TRBJ1-1
V gene: TRBV5-1
clone size: medium-sized
CDR3 protein: ASGGGAVNTEAF

D gene: NA
J gene: TRBJ1-2
V gene: TRBV5-1
clone size: NA
CDR3 protein: ASSFAGPNYGYT

D gene: NA
J gene: TRBJ1-1
V gene: TRBV29-1
clone size: NA
CDR3 protein: SVAQFGGNTEAF

D gene: NA
J gene: TRBJ2-6
V gene: TRBV7-3
clone size: NA
CDR3 protein: ASSLSSSGANVLT

D gene: NA
J gene: TRBJ1-2
V gene: TRBV28
clone size: medium-sized
CDR3 protein: ALGGGVNYGYT

D gene: TRBD1
J gene: TRBJ2-2
V gene: TRBV28
clone size: NA
CDR3 protein: ASSRGNRGYTGELF

D gene: TRBD2
J gene: TRBJ2-2
V gene: TRBV6-8
clone size: NA
CDR3 protein: ASSFPLLRPGLAAHTGELF

D gene: NA
J gene: TRBJ2-7
V gene: TRBV7-9
clone size: NA
CDR3 protein: ASSRYYEQY

D gene: TRBD1
J gene: TRBJ2-2
V gene: TRBV5-1
clone size: NA
CDR3 protein: ASRRGQGANTGELF

D gene: NA
J gene: TRBJ2-2
V gene: TRBV10-1
clone size: NA
CDR3 protein: ASTPNGALSTGELF

D gene: NA
J gene: TRBJ2-1
V gene: TRBV4-3
clone size: NA
CDR3 protein: ASSQGVANNEQF

D gene: NA
J gene: TRBJ1-2
V gene: TRBV2
clone size: NA
CDR3 protein: ASSERRSHGYT

D gene: TRBD1
J gene: TRBJ1-5
V gene: TRBV10-3
clone size: NA
CDR3 protein: ATWDRGNQPQH

D gene: NA
J gene: TRBJ2-4
V gene: TRBV5-1
clone size: few
CDR3 protein: ASSLANIQY

D gene: TRBD2
J gene: TRBJ2-7
V gene: TRBV5-1
clone size: NA
CDR3 protein: ASSHSSGSYEQY

D gene: TRBD1
J gene: TRBJ1-1
V gene: TRBV29-1
clone size: NA
CDR3 protein: SVEVATGRITEAF

D gene: NA
J gene: TRBJ2-7
V gene: TRBV6-1
clone size: once
CDR3 protein: ASSDMGRSYEQY

D gene: NA
J gene: TRBJ1-6
V gene: TRBV18
clone size: NA
CDR3 protein: ASSLASRDSPLH

D gene: NA
J gene: TRBJ2-7
V gene: TRBV7-3
clone size: few
CDR3 protein: ASSYPTDYEQY

D gene: NA
J gene: TRBJ1-2
V gene: TRBV6-5
clone size: NA
CDR3 protein: ASMGVGLLKNT

D gene: NA
J gene: TRBJ2-4
V gene: TRBV6-1
clone size: few
CDR3 protein: ASSVRGSETKNIQY

D gene: NA
J gene: TRBJ2-2
V gene: TRBV5-6
clone size: NA
CDR3 protein: ASSLGTANTGELF

D gene: NA
J gene: TRBJ1-1
V gene: TRBV6-6
clone size: few
CDR3 protein: ASRQRGGQTEAF

D gene: NA
J gene: TRBJ2-5
V gene: TRBV28
clone size: NA
CDR3 protein: ASSLAQKETQY

D gene: TRBD1
J gene: TRBJ2-3
V gene: TRBV30
clone size: NA
CDR3 protein: AWSAQGADTQY

D gene: NA
J gene: TRBJ2-3
V gene: TRBV27
clone size: once
CDR3 protein: ASSPRQELTDTQY

D gene: NA
J gene: TRBJ2-5
V gene: TRBV5-1
clone size: NA
CDR3 protein: ASSLATETQY

D gene: TRBD2
J gene: TRBJ2-7
V gene: TRBV4-1
clone size: few
CDR3 protein: ASSQGSGSTSYEQY

D gene: TRBD1
J gene: TRBJ2-4
V gene: TRBV7-9
clone size: NA
CDR3 protein: ASSLDRGLHIQY

D gene: NA
J gene: TRBJ1-1
V gene: TRBV21-1
clone size: NA
CDR3 protein: AKQPLGSYTIHTEAF

D gene: TRBD2
J gene: TRBJ2-1
V gene: TRBV18
clone size: NA
CDR3 protein: ASSRRTSSNEQF

D gene: NA
J gene: TRBJ1-2
V gene: TRBV6-5
clone size: NA
CDR3 protein: ASRAGVYGYT

D gene: NA
J gene: TRBJ2-7
V gene: TRBV18
clone size: NA
CDR3 protein: ASSPSLGGSDEQY

D gene: TRBD1
J gene: TRBJ2-7
V gene: TRBV19
clone size: NA
CDR3 protein: ASSRGQYYEQY

D gene: TRBD2
J gene: TRBJ2-7
V gene: TRBV18
clone size: NA
CDR3 protein: ASSRGEPYEQY

D gene: NA
J gene: TRBJ1-2
V gene: TRBV27
clone size: once
CDR3 protein: ASRVWGADGYT

D gene: NA
J gene: TRBJ2-7
V gene: TRBV6-1
clone size: NA
CDR3 protein: ASRKPQTGRDEQY

D gene: NA
J gene: TRBJ1-1
V gene: TRBV28
clone size: NA
CDR3 protein: ASRGQSALNTEAF

D gene: TRBD2
J gene: TRBJ2-5
V gene: TRBV7-2
clone size: few
CDR3 protein: ASTRSGLAEETQY

D gene: TRBD2
J gene: TRBJ2-7
V gene: TRBV2
clone size: NA
CDR3 protein: ASRLAGTYEQY

D gene: NA
J gene: TRBJ2-7
V gene: TRBV19
clone size: NA
CDR3 protein: ASSIGGAGKIHEQY

D gene: NA
J gene: TRBJ2-1
V gene: TRBV5-4
clone size: NA
CDR3 protein: ASSSVKGYNEQF

D gene: NA
J gene: TRBJ1-1
V gene: TRBV6-6
clone size: NA
CDR3 protein: ASSVTENTEAF

D gene: TRBD1
J gene: TRBJ2-7
V gene: TRBV4-1
clone size: NA
CDR3 protein: ASRSGTAIDEQY

D gene: NA
J gene: TRBJ2-3
V gene: TRBV19
clone size: NA
CDR3 protein: ASREGFYTDTQY

D gene: TRBD1
J gene: TRBJ2-7
V gene: TRBV19
clone size: few
CDR3 protein: ASSIRAGGSYEQY

D gene: NA
J gene: TRBJ1-3
V gene: TRBV5-4
clone size: few
CDR3 protein: ASSSDPFSGNTIY